This is a list of T cell receptor beta chains from one sample in a study of low-dose radiotherapy and immunotherapy resistance in tumors. Via MiXCR, TCRdb re-called the reads, giving one row per CDR3 protein. This table has under 60,000 distinct CDR3 sequences, around 34% appearing once. Sequences were derived from PBMCs, sampled after low-dose radiotherapy plus immunotherapy. These receptors were taken from a male donor with rectosigmoid adenocarcinoma. CDR3s include the opening cysteine and the closing phenylalanine or tryptophan. A D gene is named only where the DNA matches it firmly. Some rows have no size entry. The others give once, few or many, or a class for an expanded clone.

clone_size	v_call	d_call	j_call	cdr3_aa	cdr3_nt
NA	TRBV6-1	NA	TRBJ1-5	CASSEGFIGPRPSNQPQHF	TGTGCCAGCAGTGAAGGTTTCATAGGGCCGAGACCTAGCAATCAGCCCCAGCATTTT
NA	TRBV6-2/TRBV6-3	NA	TRBJ1-3	CASSLPLRQAGNTIYF	TGTGCCAGCAGTTTGCCCCTGCGACAAGCTGGAAACACCATATATTTT
few	TRBV18	TRBD1	TRBJ2-6	CASSPNRGNSGANVLTF	TGTGCCAGCTCACCCAACAGGGGGAACTCTGGGGCCAACGTCCTGACTTTC
NA	TRBV5-5	NA	TRBJ2-1	CASSLERVNEQFF	TGTGCCAGCAGCTTGGAAAGGGTAAATGAGCAGTTCTTC
many	TRBV19	NA	TRBJ2-7	CASTPSPLFHEQYF	TGTGCCAGTACCCCCAGTCCCCTTTTCCACGAGCAGTACTTC
NA	TRBV19	TRBD1	TRBJ1-5	CASSASTGPNQPQHF	TGTGCCAGTAGTGCTTCGACAGGGCCGAATCAGCCCCAGCATTTT
many	TRBV28	TRBD1	TRBJ2-7	CASRPWTGNYEQYF	TGTGCCAGCAGACCCTGGACAGGGAACTACGAGCAGTACTTC
few	TRBV5-1	NA	TRBJ2-1	CASKKLVSYNEQFF	TGCGCCAGCAAAAAGCTGGTCTCCTACAATGAGCAGTTCTTC
many	TRBV6-2/TRBV6-3	NA	TRBJ2-7	CASSYSTSGSHSYEQYF	TGTGCCAGCAGTTACTCGACGTCGGGATCTCATTCCTACGAGCAGTACTTC
many	TRBV7-8	NA	TRBJ1-1	CASSLSSVNTEAFF	TGTGCCAGCAGCCTATCAAGCGTGAACACTGAAGCTTTCTTT
NA	TRBV11-1	NA	TRBJ1-1	CASSLDGANTEAFF	TGTGCCAGCAGCTTAGATGGGGCGAACACTGAAGCTTTCTTT
NA	TRBV28	NA	TRBJ1-3	CASSLRPGGAAGNTIYF	TGTGCCAGCAGTTTAAGACCCGGGGGGGCGGCTGGAAACACCATATATTTT
many	TRBV7-9	NA	TRBJ2-3	CASSSGGHTDTQYF	TGTGCCAGCAGCTCCGGAGGCCACACAGATACGCAGTATTTT
many	TRBV9	TRBD1	TRBJ1-6	CASSVGTGNSPLHF	TGTGCCAGCAGCGTTGGGACAGGGAATTCACCCCTCCACTTT
many	TRBV5-4	TRBD2	TRBJ2-3	CASRIAGGHADTQYF	TGTGCCAGCCGGATAGCGGGGGGACATGCAGATACGCAGTATTTT
many	TRBV6-5	TRBD1	TRBJ2-7	CASSYRDRTYEQYF	TGTGCCAGCAGTTACAGGGACAGGACCTACGAGCAGTACTTC
many	TRBV28	NA	TRBJ1-6	CATLGAGHSPLHF	TGTGCCACCCTCGGGGCAGGGCATTCACCCCTCCACTTT
many	TRBV4-3	TRBD1	TRBJ2-7	CASSPEKGTGRGYF	TGCGCCAGCAGCCCGGAAAAGGGGACAGGAAGGGGATACTTC
NA	TRBV28	NA	TRBJ2-3	CASSPAGQGRTDTQYF	TGTGCCAGCAGCCCAGCCGGGCAGGGACGCACAGATACGCAGTATTTT
many	TRBV5-6	TRBD1	TRBJ1-4	CASSFRQGDTEKLFF	TGTGCCAGCAGCTTCAGACAGGGGGATACTGAAAAACTGTTTTTT
few	TRBV4-1	TRBD1	TRBJ2-1	CASSQDRGLYNEQFF	TGCGCCAGCAGCCAAGACAGGGGGCTCTACAATGAGCAGTTCTTC
many	TRBV10-3	TRBD2	TRBJ2-5	CAISERTSGPRGETQYF	TGTGCCATCAGTGAGAGGACTAGCGGCCCGAGAGGAGAGACCCAGTACTTC
many	TRBV27	TRBD2	TRBJ2-2	CASSFFSGSTGELFF	TGTGCCAGCAGTTTCTTTAGCGGGAGCACCGGGGAGCTGTTTTTT
NA	TRBV5-1	TRBD2	TRBJ2-1	CASSLVASGRAYNEQFF	TGCGCCAGCAGCTTGGTAGCTAGCGGGAGGGCCTACAATGAGCAGTTCTTC
many	TRBV20-1	NA	TRBJ1-6	CSGRSLSYNSPLHF	TGCAGTGGCCGATCTCTCTCCTATAATTCACCCCTCCACTTT
many	TRBV10-3	TRBD2	TRBJ2-3	CAISESAGGLTDTQYF	TGTGCCATCAGTGAGTCCGCGGGAGGGCTTACAGATACGCAGTATTTT
NA	TRBV18	TRBD1	TRBJ2-7	CASSPTWQGAHEQYF	TGTGCCAGCTCACCAACTTGGCAGGGGGCCCACGAGCAGTACTTC
many	TRBV28	TRBD1	TRBJ2-2	CASSLTQGSGELFF	TGTGCCAGCAGTTTGACACAGGGGTCCGGGGAGCTGTTTTTT
many	TRBV18	NA	TRBJ2-3	CASSPAGPGGTDTQYF	TGTGCCAGCTCACCAGCGGGTCCCGGCGGCACAGATACGCAGTATTTT
NA	TRBV11-2	TRBD1	TRBJ2-7	CASSGWDRISYEQYF	TGTGCCAGCAGCGGCTGGGACAGAATATCCTACGAGCAGTACTTC
few	TRBV6-2/TRBV6-3	NA	TRBJ2-5	CASSWGDLASKETQYF	TGTGCCAGCAGTTGGGGGGACTTGGCCAGTAAAGAGACCCAGTACTTC
many	TRBV29-1	NA	TRBJ2-7	CSVEETASYEQYF	TGCAGCGTTGAAGAAACAGCCTCCTACGAGCAGTACTTC
many	TRBV10-3	NA	TRBJ2-2	CAISARGVNTGELFF	TGTGCCATCAGCGCTAGAGGGGTGAACACCGGGGAGCTGTTTTTT
few	TRBV4-3	NA	TRBJ2-7	CASSRKLSGPVHEQYF	TGCGCCAGCAGCCGCAAACTATCAGGCCCCGTCCACGAGCAGTACTTC
NA	TRBV20-1	NA	TRBJ2-2	CSARHLRDPNTGELFF	TGCAGTGCTAGGCACCTCCGGGACCCCAACACCGGGGAGCTGTTTTTT
NA	TRBV20-1	NA	TRBJ2-5	CSARDGFQDTQYF	TGCAGTGCTCGGGACGGCTTCCAGGATACCCAGTACTTC
many	TRBV12-3/TRBV12-4	TRBD2	TRBJ2-7	CASSFGQGGTYEQYF	TGTGCCAGCAGTTTCGGGCAGGGAGGGACCTACGAGCAGTACTTC
many	TRBV19	NA	TRBJ1-2	CASTWQDGTGYTF	TGTGCCAGTACGTGGCAGGATGGGACTGGCTACACCTTC
few	TRBV11-2	TRBD1	TRBJ2-1	CATGGTGPYNEQFF	TGTGCCACCGGGGGGACAGGGCCGTACAATGAGCAGTTCTTC
many	TRBV14	NA	TRBJ1-1	CASSQGGWGNTEAFF	TGTGCCAGCAGCCAAGGGGGATGGGGGAATACTGAAGCTTTCTTT
few	TRBV19	NA	TRBJ1-5	CASSLNQPSGNQPQHF	TGTGCCAGTAGTCTCAACCAGCCGTCGGGCAATCAGCCCCAGCATTTT
NA	TRBV12-3/TRBV12-4	TRBD2	TRBJ2-1	CASSLRASGGYNEQFF	TGTGCCAGCAGTCTCCGTGCTAGCGGGGGGTACAATGAGCAGTTCTTC
many	TRBV3-1	NA	TRBJ2-7	CASSQDRSVCEQYF	TGTGCCAGCAGCCAAGATCGGTCCGTTTGTGAGCAGTACTTC
many	TRBV4-3	TRBD2	TRBJ2-3	CASSQDLRGGGGTQYF	TGCGCCAGCAGCCAAGATCTCCGGGGGGGGGGAGGTACGCAGTATTTT
many	TRBV10-3	TRBD1	TRBJ1-1	CAISRTGTEAFF	TGTGCCATCAGCCGGACAGGGACTGAAGCTTTCTTT
NA	TRBV3-1	TRBD2	TRBJ2-1	CASSHLAAGGRNEQFF	TGTGCCAGCAGCCATCTGGCAGCGGGGGGACGGAATGAGCAGTTCTTC
many	TRBV10-3	NA	TRBJ2-7	CAISEADGSYEQYF	TGTGCCATCAGTGAAGCAGACGGGTCCTACGAGCAGTACTTC
NA	TRBV12-3/TRBV12-4	NA	TRBJ2-3	CASSLRTGLHTDTQYF	TGTGCCAGCAGTCTCCGAACGGGACTCCACACAGATACGCAGTATTTT
many	TRBV7-9	NA	TRBJ2-7	CASSHVTGWEQYF	TGTGCCAGCAGCCACGTTACCGGGTGGGAGCAGTACTTC
many	TRBV13	NA	TRBJ1-1	CASSLGFNTEAFF	TGTGCCAGCAGCTTAGGCTTTAACACTGAAGCTTTCTTT
many	TRBV7-9	TRBD2	TRBJ2-1	CASSLATSGYNEQFF	TGTGCCAGCAGCTTAGCGACTAGCGGCTACAATGAGCAGTTCTTC
many	TRBV6-2/TRBV6-3	NA	TRBJ2-7	CASSWTAQSSYEQYF	TGTGCCAGCAGTTGGACGGCACAGAGCTCCTACGAGCAGTACTTC
many	TRBV27	NA	TRBJ2-7	CASSLRNEQYF	TGTGCCAGCAGTTTACGGAACGAGCAGTACTTC
NA	TRBV19	NA	TRBJ2-6	CASSIASRGSGANVLTF	TGTGCCAGTAGTATAGCCTCCAGAGGCTCTGGGGCCAACGTCCTGACTTTC
medium-sized	TRBV28	TRBD1	TRBJ1-3	CASSRPTGGSGNTIYF	TGTGCCAGCAGCCGACCAACAGGGGGCTCTGGAAACACCATATATTTT
many	TRBV28	TRBD1	TRBJ2-2	CASSLTGTENTGELFF	TGTGCCAGCAGTTTGACCGGGACAGAGAACACCGGGGAGCTGTTTTTT
many	TRBV28	TRBD2	TRBJ2-7	CASTDPSSGGPREQYF	TGTGCCAGCACGGACCCTTCTAGCGGGGGGCCGCGCGAGCAGTACTTC